A single sample is the source of the 32 T cell receptor beta chains below, sequenced in a study of CD8+ T cells in alopecia areata. Once RNA had been extracted, it was reverse transcribed into cDNA to act as the sequencing template. Here immunoSEQ multiplex PCR was the method, and the copy in TCRdb shows in-frame clones only, minus some. The table lists some 190,000 clones, roughly three fifths of them singletons, with approximately 1.2% in the top ten. Treatment defined: oral pan-JAK inhibitor, 5-10 mg twice daily. This material consisted of CD4+ T cells sorted from blood, taken around week 44, from a patient treated with tofacitinib. The receptors come from a human donor with alopecia areata.

The chain has TRBV7-2 and TRBJ2-7, with a tentative D call TRBD1 (5 bases). V shed 1 base and J shed 5 bases, with 15 bases lying between them. The CDR3 has 15 amino acids. Germline lookup yields CDR1 SGHTA and CDR2 FQGNSA. CDR3 DNA sequence: TGTGCCAGCAGCTTAGGTTCGGACATCAGGGACGAGCAGTACTTC. Translated: CASSLGSDIRDEQYF.

The V gene is TRBV7-2, the J gene TRBJ2-7, with D perhaps matching TRBD1 or TRBD2 (6 bases each). The V gene's germline CDR1 is SGHTA and CDR2 FQGNSA. V was pared by 1 base and J by 3 bases, with 13 bases between. The CDR3 totals 15 residues. The CDR3 bases are TGTGCCAGCAGCTTAGAAGGGGGGCGCGTCTACGAGCAGTACTTC. This codes for CASSLEGGRVYEQYF.

The gene calls are TRBV30 and TRBJ2-7; D is possibly TRBD2 (5 bases). V was shortened by 3 bases and J by 4 bases, with 7 bases between the two germline ends. Germline V gene sequence: CDR1 GTSNPN, CDR2 SVGIG (reference sequence). This CDR3 is 11 amino acids long. CDR3 bases: TGTGCCTGGAGCCTAGCTTACGAGCAGTACTTC. Its protein is CAWSLAYEQYF. Looking up the rest from reference TRBV30 and TRBJ2-7 gives the full variable domain: SQTIHQWPATLVQPVGSPLSLECTVEGTSNPNLYWYRQAAGRGLQLLFYSVGIGQISSEVPQNLSASRPQDRQFILSSKKLLLSDSGFYLCAWSLAYEQYFGPGTRLTVT.

The chain recombines TRBV5-6 with TRBJ1-2; 7 positions agree with TRBD1. V was pared by 5 bases and J by 8 bases, with 12 bases of the junction left unmatched. In germline, CDR1 is SGHDT, CDR2 YYEEEE. The CDR3 is 14 amino acids. The DNA of the CDR3 is TGTGCCAGCAGAGTGGGGACAGCCCCTAGGGGCTACACCTTC. Amino acid sequence: CASRVGTAPRGYTF.

This clone has more than one count but fewer than ten. The chain combines TRBV29-1 with TRBJ2-7; D remains unclear. Germline V CDR1 and CDR2: SQVTM, ANQGSEA. The length of the CDR3 is 13 residues. V was cut by 4 bases and J by 2 bases, with 12 bases left in between. The CDR3 region has the DNA TGCAGCGTTGTGGCAGCGAGAGCCTACGAGCAGTACTTC. Its protein is CSVVAARAYEQYF.

The J gene is TRBJ1-2, the V gene TRBV29-1; 7 nucleotides match TRBD1. V lost 5 bases, J lost 4 bases, and 10 bases stayed unmatched. The CDR3 runs 14 residues. Germline V gives CDR1 SQVTM, CDR2 ANQGSEA. The CDR3 bases are TGCAGCGTTCTCCCGGGGACAGCGCCCTATGGCTACACCTTC. Protein: CSVLPGTAPYGYTF.

This clone was observed a few times. The J gene is TRBJ2-2, the V gene TRBV2; D ambiguous. The CDR3 runs 14 residues. The germline CDR1 and CDR2 sequences are SNHLY and FYNNEI. The V gene lost 6 bases and the J gene lost 1 base, with 9 bases spanning the gap. The CDR3 sequence: CASRGQVNTGELFF. CDR3 in DNA: TGTGCCAGCAGAGGGCAGGTGAACACCGGGGAGCTGTTTTTT.

The chain links TRBV7-2 to TRBJ1-6; the match to TRBD1 covers 7 bases. The length of the CDR3 is 16 residues. In germline, CDR1 is SGHTA, CDR2 FQGNSA. The J segment lost 5 bases and the V segment lost 4 bases, leaving 8 bases of the junction unmatched. CDR3 bases: TGTGCCAGCAGCTACCGGGGCAGGGGGAATAATTCACCCCTCCACTTT. Amino acids: CASSYRGRGNNSPLHF.

The genes are TRBV4-3 and TRBJ2-3; D is unresolved. Germline CDR1 LGHNA, CDR2 YSLEER. This CDR3 has 14 residues. V lost 0 bases to trimming and J lost 2 bases, with 6 bases between them. The CDR3 loop reads CASSQDRNTDTQYF. In DNA form, the CDR3 reads TGCGCCAGCAGCCAAGATCGGAACACAGATACGCAGTATTTT.

The CDR3 DNA is TGTGCCAGCAGTTACTCTGGGGGCGGCTACACCTTC. This translates into CASSYSGGGYTF. This chain uses TRBV6-5 with TRBJ1-2, with a tentative D call TRBD1 (6 bases). The V end was cut by 0 bases, the J end by 8 bases, with 7 bases between. This CDR3 has 12 amino acids. Germline lookup yields CDR1 MNHEY and CDR2 SVGAGI.

This chain connects TRBV13 to TRBJ1-1; TRBD1 might be the D (6 bases). From germline, CDR1 is PRHDT and CDR2 FYEKMQ (reference sequence). V was clipped by 4 bases and J by 6 bases, with 15 bases between them. The CDR3 contains 14 residues. CDR3: CASSSDFRTAEAFF. In DNA, the CDR3 is TGTGCCAGCAGCTCCGATTTCCGGACAGCTGAAGCTTTCTTT.

V is TRBV15 and J is TRBJ2-6, with D unclear. CDR1 and CDR2 from the germline V gene are LNHNV and YYDKDF (reference sequence). The length of the CDR3 is 15 residues. V shed 3 bases and J shed 0 bases, with 6 bases lying between them. The CDR3 sequence is CATSSQSSGANVLTF. The CDR3 coding sequence is TGTGCCACCAGCAGTCAGAGCTCTGGGGCCAACGTCCTGACTTTC.

This rearrangement joins TRBV9 to TRBJ2-2, with no clear D. The CDR3 has 14 residues. With 4 bases removed from V and 7 bases from J, the gap between germline ends came to 14 bases. Germline CDR1 is SGDLS and CDR2 is YYNGEE. For the CDR3, the DNA is TGTGCCAGCAGCCAAGTACCCGATCTCGGGGAGCTGTTTTTT. As protein: CASSQVPDLGELFF.

This rearrangement joins TRBV7-2 to TRBJ2-5, with D unclear. Trimming cost V 1 base and J 5 bases, with 5 bases left between them. CDR3 size: 12 residues. CDR1 and CDR2 from the germline V gene are SGHTA and FQGNSA. The CDR3 bases are TGTGCCAGCAGCTTAGGAGCGGAGACCCAGTACTTC. Protein: CASSLGAETQYF.

This sequence joins TRBV15 and TRBJ1-5; TRBD1 might be the D (6 bases). V was trimmed by 2 bases and J by 9 bases, leaving 17 bases between them. The CDR3 sequence is 15 residues long. CDR1 LNHNV and CDR2 YYDKDF come from the germline V gene (reference sequence). This CDR3 reads CATSRSSSGQSPQHF. CDR3 DNA: TGTGCCACCAGCAGAAGTTCCTCGGGACAATCGCCCCAGCATTTT.

The chain joins TRBV7-6 to TRBJ2-7; D may match TRBD1 or TRBD2 (6 bases each). Germline V gives CDR1 SGHVS, CDR2 FNYEAQ. Trimming removed 1 base at V and 7 bases at J, with 17 bases between. The CDR3 loop spans 15 amino acids. CDR3 coding DNA: TGTGCCAGCAGCTTAGGATCTATTATAGGGGGGGAGCAGTACTTC. Protein sequence: CASSLGSIIGGEQYF.

The rearrangement links TRBV5-4 to TRBJ1-2; D gene unclear. There are 14 residues in the CDR3. CDR1 and CDR2 from the germline V gene are SGHNT and YYREEE (reference sequence). Trimming left V 2 bases short and J 7 bases short, with 15 bases between. The CDR3 bases are TGTGCCAGCAGCTTCGGGTCGGGAACGGGTGGCTACACCTTC. Protein sequence: CASSFGSGTGGYTF.

The rearrangement links TRBV4-3 to TRBJ1-1; 7 bases are shared with TRBD1. The trim removed 1 base at V and 1 base at J, leaving 0 bases unmatched. CDR3 length: 14 residues. CDR1 is LGHNA, CDR2 YSLEER, per germline. CDR3 in DNA: TGCGCCAGCAGCCAAGGACAGGGGAACACTGAAGCTTTCTTT. Translating gives CASSQGQGNTEAFF.

This chain connects TRBV28 to TRBJ1-2, with 7 bases aligning to TRBD1. With V trimmed by 8 bases and J by 6 bases, 15 bases remained unmatched. Germline V gives CDR1 MDHEN, CDR2 SYDVKM. The CDR3 has 15 residues. The CDR3 sequence is CASGTALLGGNGYTF. DNA of the CDR3: TGTGCCAGCGGGACAGCCCTCCTTGGGGGGAATGGCTACACCTTC.

The CDR3 here is CASSPLWSTEAFF. Written as DNA, the CDR3 is TGTGCCAGCTCACCGCTATGGAGCACTGAAGCTTTCTTT. This chain connects TRBV18 to TRBJ1-1; no clear D. CDR1 and CDR2 (germline): KGHSH, LQKENI. Trimming stripped 3 bases from V and 4 bases from J, with 9 bases between. The CDR3 is made up of 13 amino acids.

This clone showed up just once. Written as DNA, the CDR3 is TGTGCCAGCAGCTTAGGGGGAGGTCAGCCCCAGCATTTT. This gives the protein CASSLGGGQPQHF. This chain links TRBV7-2 with TRBJ1-5, with unresolved D. The CDR3 extends over 13 amino acids. CDR1 and CDR2 (germline): SGHTA, FQGNSA. V gave up 1 base and J gave up 6 bases, with 7 bases separating them. The full variable domain, with the rest looked up from reference TRBV7-2 and TRBJ1-5, is GAGVSQSPSNKVTEKGKDVELRCDPISGHTALYWYRQSLGQGLEFLIYFQGNSAPDKSGLPSDRFSAERTGGSVSTLTIQRTQQEDSAVYLCASSLGGGQPQHFGDGTRLSIL.

The chain carries TRBV29-1 and TRBJ2-5; D perhaps matches TRBD2 (5 bases). Per germline, CDR1 SQVTM and CDR2 ANQGSEA. V lost 6 bases to trimming and J lost 0 bases, with 8 bases between them. CDR3 size: 12 residues. The chain's CDR3 is CSVKRNQETQYF. Here the CDR3 DNA reads TGCAGCGTGAAGCGGAACCAAGAGACCCAGTACTTC.

The rearrangement joins TRBV2 to TRBJ2-7, with unresolved D. Per germline, CDR1 SNHLY and CDR2 FYNNEI. The V end was cut by 2 bases, the J end by 4 bases, with 3 bases between. This CDR3 has 11 residues. DNA for the CDR3: TGTGCCAGCAGTGAATTGTACGAGCAGTACTTC. Translated: CASSELYEQYF. Full variable domain (rest looked up from reference TRBV2 and TRBJ2-7): EPEVTQTPSHQVTQMGQEVILRCVPISNHLYFYWYRQILGQKVEFLVSFYNNEISEKSEIFDDQFSVERPDGSNFTLKIRSTKLEDSAMYFCASSELYEQYFGPGTRLTVT.

This chain uses TRBV6-6 with TRBJ2-2; TRBD1 aligns across 7 bases. Germline assignment: CDR1 MNHNY and CDR2 SVGAGI (reference sequence). Trimming at V came to 6 bases and at J to 3 bases, leaving 7 bases not matched to a gene. This CDR3 comprises 15 residues. The CDR3 sequence: CASSTGTDYTGELFF. DNA of the CDR3: TGTGCCAGCAGCACCGGGACAGATTACACCGGGGAGCTGTTTTTT.

The chain employs TRBV29-1 and TRBJ1-2; D might be TRBD1 (6 bases). V lost 5 bases and J 3 bases, leaving 19 bases between the germline ends. Germline values: CDR1 SQVTM, CDR2 ANQGSEA. The CDR3 consists of 15 residues. In DNA form, the CDR3 reads TGCAGCGTTCATCGAGGGGGAGCGACCTACTATGGCTACACCTTC. It encodes CSVHRGGATYYGYTF. The full variable domain, in which reference TRBV29-1 and TRBJ1-2 provide the parts outside the CDR3, is SAVISQKPSRDICQRGTSLTIQCQVDSQVTMMFWYRQQPGQSLTLIATANQGSEATYESGFVIDKFPISRPNLTFSTLTVSNMSPEDSSIYLCSVHRGGATYYGYTFGSGTRLTVV.

The chain has TRBV11-2 and TRBJ1-6; D not resolved. The CDR3 covers 13 residues. Trimming shortened V by 2 bases and J by 10 bases, and 9 bases separated the two germline ends. The V gene's germline CDR1 is SGHAT and CDR2 FQNNGV. The CDR3 reads CASSLPGKSPLHF. In nucleotides, the CDR3 is TGTGCCAGCAGCTTACCGGGGAAGTCACCCCTCCACTTT. The full variable domain, with the rest looked up from reference TRBV11-2 and TRBJ1-6, is EAGVAQSPRYKIIEKRQSVAFWCNPISGHATLYWYQQILGQGPKLLIQFQNNGVVDDSQLPKDRFSAERLKGVDSTLKIQPAKLEDSAVYLCASSLPGKSPLHFGNGTRLTVT.

This clone was detected only a few times. The gene calls are TRBV18 and TRBJ1-1; 9 positions match TRBD1. The CDR3 is made up of 13 amino acids. V dropped 4 bases and J dropped 7; count of bases not matched to a gene: 4. From germline, CDR1 is KGHSH and CDR2 LQKENI. CDR3 residues: CASSLGQGLEAFF. CDR3 coding DNA: TGTGCCAGCTCACTCGGACAGGGGCTTGAAGCTTTCTTT.

V gene TRBV4-1 combines with J gene TRBJ1-2; weak D call: TRBD1 (5 bases). Germline V gene data show CDR1 as MGHRA and CDR2 as YSYEKL. V lost 8 bases, J lost 7 bases, and 17 bases lay in between. The CDR3 is 13 residues long. In DNA, the CDR3 is TGCGCCAGCGCTATGGGGGGTGGTAGTGGCTACACCTTC. Its protein is CASAMGGGSGYTF.

This rearrangement joins TRBV29-1 to TRBJ1-1; 8 bases fit TRBD1. V dropped 7 bases and J dropped 5; count of bases not matched to a gene: 6. The CDR3 has 12 residues. In germline, CDR1 is SQVTM, CDR2 ANQGSEA. In DNA form, the CDR3 reads TGCAGCGGGCAGGGGGCGCGGACTGAAGCTTTCTTT. Its protein is CSGQGARTEAFF.

The chain recombines TRBV5-6 with TRBJ2-4, with 10 bases that match TRBD2. This CDR3 is 19 amino acids long. V gave up 0 bases and J gave up 1 base; unmatched junction bases: 10. Per germline, CDR1 SGHDT and CDR2 YYEEEE. The CDR3 nucleotides read TGTGCCAGCAGCTTGGTTGCAGCGGGGGGGCAAGCCGCCAAAAACATTCAGTACTTC. Translation: CASSLVAAGGQAAKNIQYF.

The chain couples TRBV27 to TRBJ2-1; D uncertain. The CDR3 consists of 14 residues. V was clipped by 1 base and J by 1 base, with 5 bases between them. Germline loops: CDR1 MNHEY, CDR2 SMNVEV (reference sequence). The CDR3 loop is CASSLWASYNEQFF. The CDR3 bases are TGTGCCAGCAGTTTATGGGCTTCCTACAATGAGCAGTTCTTC.

The CDR3, as DNA: TGTGCCAACGCAAAACACGAGGAGCAGTACTTC. It is translated as CANAKHEEQYF. The chain recombines TRBV27 with TRBJ2-7; the D is unclear. This CDR3 comprises 11 residues. The ends were cut back, 10 bases at V and 7 bases at J, with 14 bases in the middle. Germline V gene lookup returns CDR1 MNHEY and CDR2 SMNVEV (reference sequence).